This TCR beta chain emerged from a study of CD8+CD57+ T cells in acquired aplastic anemia. Study-wide context: 3.2 ug was the average amount of DNA from sorted CD4+ and CD8+ cells. Study-level findings and limits: Twenty-nine was the count of CD8+ CDR3 sequences that patients shared with controls.

In patients chosen for sequencing, flow cytometry had shown CD8+CD57+ cell expansion. Every patient was diagnosed with severe acquired aplastic anemia. Patients had received no therapy at the time of blood sampling. The CDR3 contains 11 residues. The germline gives CDR1 SGHAT, CDR2 FQNNGV. This clonotype has a handful of counts. Its target is unknown. An end of the junction does not agree with germline; a read error may underlie this. The use of genomic DNA as template underpinned the TCR beta VDJ and CDR3 profiling. TCRdb reprocessed the reads via MiXCR and lists one record per CDR3 protein. Found here are about 240,000 distinct CDR3 sequences, around half of them singletons; the top ten hold over 7.5%.

Sequencing used sorted CD4+, CD8+, or CD8+CD57+ T cells (not recorded which) from PBMCs. This TCR derives from a human donor with aplastic anemia. The chain is built from TRBV11-2 and TRBJ2-1, with D possibly being TRBD1 (5 bases). For the CDR3, the DNA is TGTGCCAGCAGTGCAGGGAATGTGCAGTTCTTC. As protein: CASSAGNVQFF.